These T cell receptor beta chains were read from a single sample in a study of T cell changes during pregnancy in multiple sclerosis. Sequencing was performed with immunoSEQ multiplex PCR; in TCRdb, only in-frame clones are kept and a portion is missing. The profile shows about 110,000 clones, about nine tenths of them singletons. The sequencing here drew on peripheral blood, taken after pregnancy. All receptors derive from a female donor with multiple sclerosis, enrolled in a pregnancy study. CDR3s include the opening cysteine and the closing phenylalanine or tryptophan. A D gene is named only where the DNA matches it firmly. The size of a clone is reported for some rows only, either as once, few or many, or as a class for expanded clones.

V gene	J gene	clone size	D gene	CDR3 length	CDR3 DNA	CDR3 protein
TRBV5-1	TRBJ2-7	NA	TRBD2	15	TGCGCCAGCAGCTTGGAGACTAGCGGAACCTACGAGCAGTACTTC	CASSLETSGTYEQYF
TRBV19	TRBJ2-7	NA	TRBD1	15	TGTGCCAGTAGTATAGGGACAGGGATCTCCTACGAGCAGTACTTC	CASSIGTGISYEQYF
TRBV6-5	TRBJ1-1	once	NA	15	TGTGCCAGCAGTTACTCACAGGGTCTTGTAACTGAAGCTTTCTTT	CASSYSQGLVTEAFF
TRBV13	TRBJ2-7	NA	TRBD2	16	TGTGCCAGCAGCAGAGGGCTAGCGGAGACCCCCTACGAGCAGTACTTC	CASSRGLAETPYEQYF
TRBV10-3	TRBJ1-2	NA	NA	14	TGTGCCATCAGTGCCGCAGGTAGTAACTATGGCTACACCTTC	CAISAAGSNYGYTF
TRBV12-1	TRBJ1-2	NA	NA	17	TGTGCCAGCAGCTGTCCGGGACAGCCATCGGACGACAGTGGCTACACCTTC	CASSCPGQPSDDSGYTF
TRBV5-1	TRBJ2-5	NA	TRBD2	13	TGCGCCAGCCATAGCGGGGGGGCGGAGACCCAGTACTTC	CASHSGGAETQYF
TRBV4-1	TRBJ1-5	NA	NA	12	TGCGCCAGCAGCCACAACGGGGGGGCCCAGCATTTT	CASSHNGGAQHF
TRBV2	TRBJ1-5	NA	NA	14	TGTGCCAGCAGTGAAGCGAGGAAAGGACAGCCCCAGCATTTT	CASSEARKGQPQHF
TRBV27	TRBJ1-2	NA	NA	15	TGTGCCAGCAGTTTATCGATGGTCGGGGACTATGGCTACACCTTC	CASSLSMVGDYGYTF
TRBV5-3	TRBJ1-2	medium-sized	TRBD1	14	TGTGCCAGAAGCTACCCGGACAGGAACTATGGCTACACCTTC	CARSYPDRNYGYTF
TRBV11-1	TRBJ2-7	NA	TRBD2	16	TGTGCCAGCAGCTTAGGGGCCAGCGGGGTCACCTACGAGCAGTACTTC	CASSLGASGVTYEQYF
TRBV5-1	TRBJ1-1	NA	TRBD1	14	TGCGCCAGCAGCCAAGGGGGCGCGAACACTGAAGCTTTCTTT	CASSQGGANTEAFF
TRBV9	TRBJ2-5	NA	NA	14	TGTGCCAGCAGCGTAGCAGGGGTAGAAGAGACCCAGTACTTC	CASSVAGVEETQYF
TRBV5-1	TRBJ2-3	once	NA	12	TGCGCCAGCAGCATAAGCACAGATACGCAGTATTTT	CASSISTDTQYF
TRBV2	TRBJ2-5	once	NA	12	TGTGCCAGCAGTGCCAACCAAGAGACCCAGTACTTC	CASSANQETQYF
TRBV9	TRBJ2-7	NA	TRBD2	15	TGTGCCAGCAGCGGGCGGGGGGCCGACTCCTACGAGCAGTACTTC	CASSGRGADSYEQYF
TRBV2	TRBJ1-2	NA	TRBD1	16	TGTGCCAGCAGTGAATTCCGGGACAGGACAATGAGGGGCTACACCTTC	CASSEFRDRTMRGYTF
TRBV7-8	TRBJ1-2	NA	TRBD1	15	TGTGCCAGCAGCTCCCCAGGGACAGCATACTATGGCTACACCTTC	CASSSPGTAYYGYTF
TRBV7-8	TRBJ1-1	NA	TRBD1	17	TGTGCCAGCAGCCTCACGGGGACAGGATCCTTCGGCACTGAAGCTTTCTTT	CASSLTGTGSFGTEAFF
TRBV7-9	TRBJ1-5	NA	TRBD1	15	TGTGCCAGCAGCTTCGGACAGGGAAGCAATCAGCCCCAGCATTTT	CASSFGQGSNQPQHF
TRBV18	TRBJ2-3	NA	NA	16	TGTGCCAGCTCACACCTAGATGTCTTCAGTACAGATACGCAGTATTTT	CASSHLDVFSTDTQYF
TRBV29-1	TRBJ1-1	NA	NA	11	TGCAGCGTTGGGGAGGGCCTTGAAGCTTTCTTT	CSVGEGLEAFF
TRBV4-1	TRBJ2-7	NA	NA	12	TGCGCCAGCAGCCACGTGTCCTACGAGCAGTACTTC	CASSHVSYEQYF
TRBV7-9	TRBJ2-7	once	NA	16	TGTGCCAGCAGCTTTGCCACAGGGCAAATAAGTTACGAGCAGTACTTC	CASSFATGQISYEQYF
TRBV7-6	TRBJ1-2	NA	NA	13	TGTGCCAGCGGGGCCGGGGGACACTATGGCTACACCTTC	CASGAGGHYGYTF
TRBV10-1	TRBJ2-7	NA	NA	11	TGCGCCAGCAGGGACAGCTACGAGCAGTACTTC	CASRDSYEQYF